These T cell receptor beta chains were read from a single sample in a study of cytomegalovirus exposure and HLA in healthy donors. Measured with immunoSEQ multiplex PCR; TCRdb has only the in-frame clones, and not every one. The sample holds approximately 140,000 clones; roughly 80% are singletons and the top ten take about 1.6%. The sequenced material came from PBMCs. These receptors all come from a female donor in good health and CMV-seronegative. CDR3s include the opening cysteine and the closing phenylalanine or tryptophan. Each record gives: CDR3 DNA, CDR3 protein, V gene, D gene, J gene, clone size. D genes are given only for firm matches. Clone size is stated in some rows and not others, as once, few, many or a class when expanded.

cdr3_nt: TGTGCCAGCTCACCACCTAACAGGGATAGATCCGGGGAGCTGTTTTTT
cdr3_aa: CASSPPNRDRSGELFF
v_call: TRBV18
d_call: NA
j_call: TRBJ2-2
clone_size: NA

cdr3_nt: TGTGCCAGCAGCCCCCAGGATAGCGGGCCCCACGAGCAGTACTTC
cdr3_aa: CASSPQDSGPHEQYF
v_call: TRBV7-8
d_call: TRBD2
j_call: TRBJ2-7
clone_size: NA

cdr3_nt: TGTGCTAGTGGTTTGTATTTGGCCACCGGGGAGCTGTTTTTT
cdr3_aa: CASGLYLATGELFF
v_call: TRBV12-5
d_call: NA
j_call: TRBJ2-2
clone_size: NA

cdr3_nt: TGTGCCAGCAGCTTATCCCCAGGGGGCACTGGGGCCAACGTCCTGACTTTC
cdr3_aa: CASSLSPGGTGANVLTF
v_call: TRBV7-6
d_call: TRBD1
j_call: TRBJ2-6
clone_size: NA

cdr3_nt: TGTGCCAGCACCCAGCGAGAGGCGGACAATGAGCAGTTCTTC
cdr3_aa: CASTQREADNEQFF
v_call: TRBV7-9
d_call: NA
j_call: TRBJ2-1
clone_size: NA

cdr3_nt: TGTGCCAGCAGTGTGGCAGGGGGAAGGGGGTGGGATACGCAGTATTTT
cdr3_aa: CASSVAGGRGWDTQYF
v_call: TRBV6-6
d_call: TRBD1
j_call: TRBJ2-3
clone_size: once

cdr3_nt: TGTGCTAGTGGTCCACAGGGGGCTAACACCTACAATGAGCAGTTCTTC
cdr3_aa: CASGPQGANTYNEQFF
v_call: TRBV12-5
d_call: TRBD1
j_call: TRBJ2-1
clone_size: NA

cdr3_nt: TGTTCCAGCAGCTCCACTAATAGACTAGCGGGCCCGCAAGAGACCCAGTACTTC
cdr3_aa: CSSSSTNRLAGPQETQYF
v_call: TRBV7-9
d_call: TRBD2
j_call: TRBJ2-5
clone_size: NA

cdr3_nt: TGTGCCGGGGGAGCGGGGCGAGAGACCCAGTACTTC
cdr3_aa: CAGGAGRETQYF
v_call: TRBV2
d_call: TRBD2
j_call: TRBJ2-5
clone_size: NA

cdr3_nt: TGTGCCAGCAGTTCCGCGCAGGGCTCCCGCGAGCAGTACTTC
cdr3_aa: CASSSAQGSREQYF
v_call: TRBV6-6
d_call: NA
j_call: TRBJ2-7
clone_size: NA

cdr3_nt: TGTGCCAGCAGTTACTCGAGACGGAGTGAAGCTTTCTTT
cdr3_aa: CASSYSRRSEAFF
v_call: TRBV6-5
d_call: NA
j_call: TRBJ1-1
clone_size: NA

cdr3_nt: TGTGCCAGCAGCTTTAATCTCGCGTCTTCTGGGGCCAACGTCCTGACTTTC
cdr3_aa: CASSFNLASSGANVLTF
v_call: TRBV7-9
d_call: NA
j_call: TRBJ2-6
clone_size: NA

cdr3_nt: TGTGCCAGTAGTCTGGGGGGAGTGGGAGGTACGAGGAATGAGCAGTTCTTC
cdr3_aa: CASSLGGVGGTRNEQFF
v_call: TRBV19
d_call: NA
j_call: TRBJ2-1
clone_size: once

cdr3_nt: TGTGCCAGCAGCTTGGGCAGGGGGTCGTATGGCTACCCCTTC
cdr3_aa: CASSLGRGSYGYPF
v_call: TRBV5-6
d_call: TRBD1
j_call: TRBJ1-2
clone_size: few

cdr3_nt: TGTGCCAGCAGTTCGATAGCGGGAGGAGGCACAGATACGCAGTATTTT
cdr3_aa: CASSSIAGGGTDTQYF
v_call: TRBV28
d_call: TRBD2
j_call: TRBJ2-3
clone_size: NA

cdr3_nt: TGTGCCAGCAGCTTATGGGGGGGCGCAAGCAATCAGCCCCAGCATTTT
cdr3_aa: CASSLWGGASNQPQHF
v_call: TRBV7-2
d_call: NA
j_call: TRBJ1-5
clone_size: few

cdr3_nt: TGTGCCACCAGCGGCACAGGTAAAAACATTCAGTACTTC
cdr3_aa: CATSGTGKNIQYF
v_call: TRBV15
d_call: NA
j_call: TRBJ2-4
clone_size: NA

cdr3_nt: TGTGCCAGCAGTGAAGACAGGGTTGAGACCCAGTACTTC
cdr3_aa: CASSEDRVETQYF
v_call: TRBV2
d_call: NA
j_call: TRBJ2-5
clone_size: NA

cdr3_nt: TGTGCCAGTAGTATGGGGGGTGGCTACACCTTC
cdr3_aa: CASSMGGGYTF
v_call: TRBV19
d_call: NA
j_call: TRBJ1-2
clone_size: NA

cdr3_nt: TGTGCCTGGAGCCAATTCGGAGTCCACGAGCAGTACTTC
cdr3_aa: CAWSQFGVHEQYF
v_call: TRBV30
d_call: NA
j_call: TRBJ2-7
clone_size: NA

cdr3_nt: TGTGCCATCAGTCCAAGACAGGGTGGGATGCCCCAGCATTTT
cdr3_aa: CAISPRQGGMPQHF
v_call: TRBV10-3
d_call: TRBD1
j_call: TRBJ1-5
clone_size: few

cdr3_nt: TGCAGCGTCCGGACAGGGCGAGCAACTAATGAAAAACTGTTTTTT
cdr3_aa: CSVRTGRATNEKLFF
v_call: TRBV29-1
d_call: TRBD1
j_call: TRBJ1-4
clone_size: few

cdr3_nt: TGTGCCAGCAGCCGCCCCCAGGGCTCCTACGAGCAGTACTTC
cdr3_aa: CASSRPQGSYEQYF
v_call: TRBV28
d_call: NA
j_call: TRBJ2-7
clone_size: NA

cdr3_nt: TGTGCCTCCGGGACAGGGGGTGCTGGGGCCAACGTCCTGACTTTC
cdr3_aa: CASGTGGAGANVLTF
v_call: TRBV30
d_call: TRBD1
j_call: TRBJ2-6
clone_size: NA

cdr3_nt: TGTGCCACCACACTAATCCCCGCCCCTAATGAAAAACTGTTTTTT
cdr3_aa: CATTLIPAPNEKLFF
v_call: TRBV15
d_call: NA
j_call: TRBJ1-4
clone_size: NA

cdr3_nt: TGTGCCAGCTCACCAGTGCGGACAAACTACCAAGAGACCCAGTACTTC
cdr3_aa: CASSPVRTNYQETQYF
v_call: TRBV18
d_call: NA
j_call: TRBJ2-5
clone_size: NA

cdr3_nt: TGCGCCAGCAGCCAAGATACGGAGGAGCAGTTCTTC
cdr3_aa: CASSQDTEEQFF
v_call: TRBV5-1
d_call: NA
j_call: TRBJ2-1
clone_size: NA

cdr3_nt: TGTGCCAGCAGTTACTCTACTGGAAACACCATATATTTT
cdr3_aa: CASSYSTGNTIYF
v_call: TRBV6-5
d_call: NA
j_call: TRBJ1-3
clone_size: NA

cdr3_nt: TGTGCCAGTAGTTTCGGCAGACTCTACGAGCAGTACTTC
cdr3_aa: CASSFGRLYEQYF
v_call: TRBV19
d_call: NA
j_call: TRBJ2-7
clone_size: NA

cdr3_nt: TGTGCCAGCAGTGCGGCGGACAGGGGAGAGACCCAGTACTTC
cdr3_aa: CASSAADRGETQYF
v_call: TRBV5-4
d_call: TRBD1
j_call: TRBJ2-5
clone_size: NA

cdr3_nt: TGTGCCAGCAGCTTTGGACAGGGAACCGATACGCAGTATTTT
cdr3_aa: CASSFGQGTDTQYF
v_call: TRBV7-9
d_call: TRBD1
j_call: TRBJ2-3
clone_size: NA

cdr3_nt: TGTGCCAGCAGTTACGCGGGAGGGCCAAATGAGCAGTTCTTC
cdr3_aa: CASSYAGGPNEQFF
v_call: TRBV6-5
d_call: TRBD2
j_call: TRBJ2-1
clone_size: NA

cdr3_nt: TGTGCCTGGAGTAGTATGGCAGGGGCCCACTATGGCTACACCTTC
cdr3_aa: CAWSSMAGAHYGYTF
v_call: TRBV30
d_call: NA
j_call: TRBJ1-2
clone_size: once

cdr3_nt: TGTGCCAGCAGCCTCCGGGACAGGGCTAATTCACCCCTCCACTTT
cdr3_aa: CASSLRDRANSPLHF
v_call: TRBV27
d_call: TRBD1
j_call: TRBJ1-6
clone_size: NA